The subject of this entry is one T cell receptor beta chain. What it binds is unknown. Germline V gene lookup returns CDR1 MNHEY and CDR2 SMNVEV (reference sequence). The CDR3 contains 13 residues. V was cut by 4 bases and J by 5 bases, with 12 bases left in between. This entry comes from a study of shared clonotypes between healthy human individuals. Study conclusions and caveats: It was only blood that was sampled, and tissue repertoires likely differ.

Positive CCR7 selection of CD45RO-negative cells yielded the naive CD8 cells, and terminally differentiated effector memory CD45RA+ cells were excluded. The table came from immunoSEQ multiplex PCR; TCRdb's copy has only in-frame clones and leaves some out. The data contain hundreds of thousands of clones, 98% of them singletons. This TCR came from a man aged 25 to 40 in good health. The rearrangement links TRBV27 to TRBJ2-7; D is possibly TRBD1 or TRBD2 (6 bases each). Sequencing was carried out using naive CD8+ T cells sorted from blood. The DNA of the CDR3 is TGTGCCAGCAGTTCTTTCGGGGGCCACGAGCAGTACTTC. Residues: CASSSFGGHEQYF.